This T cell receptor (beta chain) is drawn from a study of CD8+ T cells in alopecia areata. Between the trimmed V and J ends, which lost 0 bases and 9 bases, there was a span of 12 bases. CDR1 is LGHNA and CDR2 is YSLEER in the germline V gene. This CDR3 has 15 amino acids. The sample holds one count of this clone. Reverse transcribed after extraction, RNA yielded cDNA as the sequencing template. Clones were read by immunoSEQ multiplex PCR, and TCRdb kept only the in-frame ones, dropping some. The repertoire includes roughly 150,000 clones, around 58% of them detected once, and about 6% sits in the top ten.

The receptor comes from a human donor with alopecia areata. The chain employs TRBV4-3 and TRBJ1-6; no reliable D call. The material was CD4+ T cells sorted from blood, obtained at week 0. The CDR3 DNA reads TGCGCCAGCAGCCAAGATCTTATGGCATCTTCACCCCTCCACTTT. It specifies CASSQDLMASSPLHF.